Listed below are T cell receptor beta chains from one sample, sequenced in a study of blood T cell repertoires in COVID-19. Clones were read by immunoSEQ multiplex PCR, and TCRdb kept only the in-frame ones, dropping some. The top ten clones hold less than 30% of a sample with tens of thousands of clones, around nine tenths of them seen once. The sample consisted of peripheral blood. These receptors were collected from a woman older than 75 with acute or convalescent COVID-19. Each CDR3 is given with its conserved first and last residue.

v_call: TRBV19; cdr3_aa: CASGLQETQYF
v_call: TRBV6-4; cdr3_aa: CASSEPRDGEDTEAFF
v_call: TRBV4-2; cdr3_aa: CASSQASSASTDTQYF
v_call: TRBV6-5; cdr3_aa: CASGDQVEAFF
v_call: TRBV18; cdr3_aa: CASSPPGDTEAFF
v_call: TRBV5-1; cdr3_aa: CASSLGLQETQYF
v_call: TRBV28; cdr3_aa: CASSLGTGAEAFF
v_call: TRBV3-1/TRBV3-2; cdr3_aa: CASSQFGGPKGEQFF
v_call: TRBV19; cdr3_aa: CASSGLAGGLATGELFF
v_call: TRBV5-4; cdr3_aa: CASSLDSGELFF
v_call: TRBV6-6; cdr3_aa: CASNPMSGVQPQHF
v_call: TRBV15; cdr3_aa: CATSRDSLWNEQFF
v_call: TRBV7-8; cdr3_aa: CATEPAGDTEAFF
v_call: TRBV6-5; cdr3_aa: CASSPDRVENSPLHF
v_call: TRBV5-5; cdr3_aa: CASSQYVGQNQPQHF
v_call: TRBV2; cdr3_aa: CASSPGQGILDTQYF
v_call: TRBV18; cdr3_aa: CASSPGRQETQYF
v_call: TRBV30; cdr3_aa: CAWSVLVAGGPGFEETQYF
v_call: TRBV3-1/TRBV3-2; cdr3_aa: CASSLLAAGTDTQYF
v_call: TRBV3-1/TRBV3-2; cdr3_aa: CASTRAGANVLTF
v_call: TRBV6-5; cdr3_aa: CASRQDRGSNQPQHF
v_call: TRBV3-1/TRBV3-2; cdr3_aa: CASSQGPRRGYTF
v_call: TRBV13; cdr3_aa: CASSLLAGLNNEQFF
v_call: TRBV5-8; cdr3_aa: CASSLGGNREQFF
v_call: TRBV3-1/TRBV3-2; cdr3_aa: CASSPLATGDFEGYTF
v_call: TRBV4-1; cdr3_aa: CASSQDPRGHYGYTF
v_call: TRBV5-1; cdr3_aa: CASSLEGQGAQGYTF
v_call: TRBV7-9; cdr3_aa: CASSYGGDTNTQYF
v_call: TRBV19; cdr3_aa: CASSTRLAGGDQYF
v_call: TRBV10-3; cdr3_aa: CAISESREGAFF
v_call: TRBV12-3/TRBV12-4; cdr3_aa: CASSFGETGELFF
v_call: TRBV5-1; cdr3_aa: CASSLARETQYF
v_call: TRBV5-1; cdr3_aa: CASSSLGSYGYTF
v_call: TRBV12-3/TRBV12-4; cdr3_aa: CASSLLSGETQYF
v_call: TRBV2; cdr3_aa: CASRGDRGHSPLHF
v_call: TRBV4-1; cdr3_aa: CASSQAVAGEDEQFF
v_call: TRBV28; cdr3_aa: CASSLFGSGKLFF
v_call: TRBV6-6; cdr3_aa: CASELDSGNTEAFF
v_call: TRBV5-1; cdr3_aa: CASSVKDSYNEQFF
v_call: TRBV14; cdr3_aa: CASSQPGSYNEQFF
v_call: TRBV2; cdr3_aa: CASSEFRGENTEAFF
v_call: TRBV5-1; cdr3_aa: CASSLDRQSTDTQYF
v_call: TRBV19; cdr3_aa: CASSIDQVETYNSPLHF
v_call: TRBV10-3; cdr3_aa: CAISESLASTDTQYF